This passage covers 11 T cell receptor beta chains from one sample sequenced in a study of T cells after yellow fever vaccination (dated by TCRdb to between 2018 and 2021). The treatment or condition label, read with the paper, signifies: live attenuated yellow fever vaccine strain. Receptor amplification or capture employed 5' RACE. This sample was sequenced with an Illumina HiSeq 2500. TCRdb took the public reads, trimmed them with fastp at Q25, ran MiXCR for clone calling and kept in-frame beta chains. Identical CDR3 protein sequences are pooled into one entry, listed with their most common genes and DNA. For this sample the table gives 450,000 to 600,000 distinct CDR3 sequences, of which around a sixth were detected only once. The ten largest clonotypes hold 17% of the sample. The source material was PBMCs, sampled less than 6 days after the first yellow fever vaccination. Receptors were obtained from a man aged 18 to 29 who received the YFV17D yellow fever vaccine.

V usage is TRBV7-2 and J usage is TRBJ2-7, with TRBD1 matching over 9 bases. This CDR3 region has 16 residues. J lost 5 bases, V lost 2 bases, and 10 bases had no gene match. CDR1 and CDR2 from the germline V gene are SGHTA and FQGNSA. The CDR3 region is CASSLIPGQGAHEQYV. The CDR3 DNA follows: TGTGCCAGCAGCTTAATTCCGGGACAGGGAGCCCACGAGCAGTACGTC.

The sample holds a few counts of this clonotype. The chain links TRBV12-3 or TRBV12-4 to TRBJ1-5; no clear D gene. The V and J ends lost 4 bases and 5 bases respectively, with 12 bases between them. CDR3 length equals 14 residues. CDR3 bases: TGTGCCAGCAGTTCCCGAGGGCACTATCAGCCCCAGCATTTT. This translates into CASSSRGHYQPQHF.

The gene calls are TRBV4-3 and TRBJ1-6; the D is unclear. Germline CDR1 LGHNA, CDR2 YSLEER. CDR3 size: 15 residues. The V and J ends lost 4 bases and 12 bases respectively, with 19 bases between them. The CDR3 region has the DNA TGCGCCAGCAGCCTCACTGAGGAGGGCTTCGGACCCCTCCACTTT. This sequence encodes CASSLTEEGFGPLHF.

This clonotype was seen more than once but under ten times. This rearrangement joins TRBV6-5 to TRBJ1-1; TRBD1 might be the D (6 bases). V lost 0 bases, J lost 5 bases, and 22 bases lay in between. CDR1 MNHEY and CDR2 SVGAGI come from the germline V gene. This CDR3 contains 18 residues. The CDR3 DNA follows: TGTGCCAGCAGTTACTCGGGACTTTCAATAACAGGGCAGACTGAAGCTTTCTTT. It translates to CASSYSGLSITGQTEAFF.

The V and J genes are TRBV30 and TRBJ2-5, with TRBD2 matching over 12 bases. Germline values: CDR1 GTSNPN, CDR2 SVGIG (reference sequence). V gave up 7 bases and J gave up 7 bases; unmatched junction bases: 10. This CDR3 region has 14 residues. The CDR3 sequence: CASSSSGGAGTQYF. Here the CDR3 DNA reads TGTGCCTCCTCGTCTAGCGGGGGGGCCGGGACCCAGTACTTC.

The chain has TRBV4-2 and TRBJ2-5, with D maybe TRBD2 (5 bases). The CDR3 has 14 amino acids. The ends were cut back, 0 bases at V and 4 bases at J, with 9 bases in the middle. CDR1 and CDR2 (germline): LGHNA, YNFKEQ. The CDR3 coding sequence is TGTGCCAGCAGCCAAGATCGGGGTCTAGAGACCCAGTACTTC. This gives the protein CASSQDRGLETQYF.

The rearrangement joins TRBV12-3 or TRBV12-4 to TRBJ2-2; 9 nucleotides align to TRBD1. V dropped 4 bases and J dropped 5; count of bases not matched to a gene: 5. This CDR3 spans 15 amino acids. The CDR3 is CASSSGTGRTGELFF. CDR3 DNA sequence: TGTGCCAGCAGTTCGGGGACAGGGAGGACCGGGGAGCTGTTTTTT.

The gene calls are TRBV4-1 and TRBJ2-7; possible D gene TRBD2, 6 bases. The CDR3 is made up of 14 amino acids. Germline V gene sequence: CDR1 MGHRA, CDR2 YSYEKL. With 6 bases removed from V and 4 bases from J, the gap between germline ends came to 16 bases. The CDR3 nucleotides read TGCGCCAGCAGTCAACCAGGGCGGGGTTACGAGCAGTACTTC. This encodes CASSQPGRGYEQYF.

This clonotype has just a few counts. The CDR3 DNA sequence: TGCGCCAGCAGCCTCGGGGACAGGGGGGGCAATCAGCCCCAGCATTTT. This gives the protein CASSLGDRGGNQPQHF. The chain has TRBV5-1 and TRBJ1-5; 11 bases are a match to TRBD1. With V trimmed by 4 bases and J by 2 bases, 5 bases remained unmatched. The CDR3 covers 16 residues. CDR1 and CDR2 from the germline V gene are SGHRS and YFSETQ.

This clonotype was seen only a few times. This chain joins TRBV12-3 or TRBV12-4 and TRBJ1-1; 9 nucleotides align to TRBD1. There are 16 residues in the CDR3. With 1 base clipped from V and 0 bases from J, the junction kept 3 bases outside the gene matches. The CDR3 DNA is TGTGCCAGCAGTTTAGGGACAGGGGTGATGAACACTGAAGCTTTCTTT. It translates to CASSLGTGVMNTEAFF.

The J gene is TRBJ2-5, the V gene TRBV12-3 or TRBV12-4, with 9 bases lining up with TRBD1. CDR3 size: 15 residues. The V segment lost 3 bases and the J segment 5 bases; nucleotides outside the gene matches: 7. The CDR3, as DNA: TGTGCCAGCAGTTTTCAACAGGGGGCTCGTGAGACCCAGTACTTC. Protein: CASSFQQGARETQYF.